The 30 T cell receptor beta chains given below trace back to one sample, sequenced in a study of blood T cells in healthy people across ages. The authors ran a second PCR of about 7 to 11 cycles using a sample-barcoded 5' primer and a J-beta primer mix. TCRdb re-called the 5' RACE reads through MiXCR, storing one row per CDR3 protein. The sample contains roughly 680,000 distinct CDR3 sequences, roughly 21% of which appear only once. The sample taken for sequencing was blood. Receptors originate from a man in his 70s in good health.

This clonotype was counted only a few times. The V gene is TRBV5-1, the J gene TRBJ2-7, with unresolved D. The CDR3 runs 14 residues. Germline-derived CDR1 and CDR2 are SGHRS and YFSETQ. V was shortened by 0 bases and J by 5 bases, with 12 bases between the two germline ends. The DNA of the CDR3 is TGCGCCAGCAGCTTGGACCTCTTTCGGGACGAGCAGTACTTC. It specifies CASSLDLFRDEQYF. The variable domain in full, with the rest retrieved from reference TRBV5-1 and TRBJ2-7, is KAGVTQTPRYLIKTRGQQVTLSCSPISGHRSVSWYQQTPGQGLQFLFEYFSETQRNKGNFPGRFSGRQFSNSRSEMNVSTLELGDSALYLCASSLDLFRDEQYFGPGTRLTVT.

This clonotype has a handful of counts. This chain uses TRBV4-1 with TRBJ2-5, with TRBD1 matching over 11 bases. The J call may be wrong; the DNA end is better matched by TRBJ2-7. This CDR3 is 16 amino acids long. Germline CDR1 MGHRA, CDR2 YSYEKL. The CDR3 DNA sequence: TGCGCCAGCAGCCAAGATGTGGGGACAGGGGGCTACGAGCAGTACTTC. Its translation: CASSQDVGTGGYEQYF.

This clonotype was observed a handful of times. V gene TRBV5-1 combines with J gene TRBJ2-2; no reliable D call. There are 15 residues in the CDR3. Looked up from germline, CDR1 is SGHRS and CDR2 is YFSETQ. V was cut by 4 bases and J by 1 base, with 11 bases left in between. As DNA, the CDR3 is TGCGCCAGCAGCCCCCTGTGGGAGAACACCGGGGAGCTGTTTTTT. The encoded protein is CASSPLWENTGELFF.

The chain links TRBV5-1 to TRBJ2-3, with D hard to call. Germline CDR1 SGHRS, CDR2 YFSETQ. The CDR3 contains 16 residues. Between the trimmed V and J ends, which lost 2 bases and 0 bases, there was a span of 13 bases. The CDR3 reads CASSFGSSQSTDTQYF. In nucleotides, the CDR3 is TGCGCCAGCAGCTTTGGTTCCAGCCAGAGCACAGATACGCAGTATTTT. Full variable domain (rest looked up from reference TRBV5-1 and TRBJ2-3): KAGVTQTPRYLIKTRGQQVTLSCSPISGHRSVSWYQQTPGQGLQFLFEYFSETQRNKGNFPGRFSGRQFSNSRSEMNVSTLELGDSALYLCASSFGSSQSTDTQYFGPGTRLTVL.

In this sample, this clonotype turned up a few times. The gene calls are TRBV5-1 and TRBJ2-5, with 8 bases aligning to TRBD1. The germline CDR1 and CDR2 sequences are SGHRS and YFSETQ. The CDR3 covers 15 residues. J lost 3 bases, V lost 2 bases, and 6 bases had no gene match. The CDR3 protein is CASSFTGGTKETQYF. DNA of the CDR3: TGCGCCAGCAGCTTTACAGGGGGTACTAAAGAGACCCAGTACTTC.

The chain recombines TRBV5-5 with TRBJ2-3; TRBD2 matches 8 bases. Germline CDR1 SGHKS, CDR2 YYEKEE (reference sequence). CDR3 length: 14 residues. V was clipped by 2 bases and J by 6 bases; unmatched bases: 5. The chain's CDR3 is CASSFLPSGDTQYF. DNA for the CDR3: TGTGCCAGCAGCTTTTTGCCTAGCGGGGATACGCAGTATTTT.

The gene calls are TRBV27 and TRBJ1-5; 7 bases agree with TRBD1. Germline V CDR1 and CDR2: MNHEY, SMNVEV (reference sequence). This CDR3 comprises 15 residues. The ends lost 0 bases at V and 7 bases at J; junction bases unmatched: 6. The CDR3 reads CASSLSGGGTQPQHF. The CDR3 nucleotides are TGTGCCAGCAGTTTATCAGGGGGCGGGACCCAGCCCCAGCATTTT.

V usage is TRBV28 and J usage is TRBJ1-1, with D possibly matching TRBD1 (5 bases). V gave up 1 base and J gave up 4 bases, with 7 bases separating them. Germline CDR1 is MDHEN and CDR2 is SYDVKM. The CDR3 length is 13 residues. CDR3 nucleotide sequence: TGTGCCAGCAGTTTATTAGGGACCACTGAAGCTTTCTTT. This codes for CASSLLGTTEAFF.

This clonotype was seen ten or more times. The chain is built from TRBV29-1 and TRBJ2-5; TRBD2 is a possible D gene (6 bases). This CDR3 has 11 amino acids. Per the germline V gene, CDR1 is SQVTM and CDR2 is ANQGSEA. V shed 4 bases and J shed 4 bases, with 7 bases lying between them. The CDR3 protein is CSVVGGETQYF. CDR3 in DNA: TGCAGCGTTGTGGGGGGAGAGACCCAGTACTTC. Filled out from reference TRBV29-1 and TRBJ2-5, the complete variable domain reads SAVISQKPSRDICQRGTSLTIQCQVDSQVTMMFWYRQQPGQSLTLIATANQGSEATYESGFVIDKFPISRPNLTFSTLTVSNMSPEDSSIYLCSVVGGETQYFGPGTRLLVL.

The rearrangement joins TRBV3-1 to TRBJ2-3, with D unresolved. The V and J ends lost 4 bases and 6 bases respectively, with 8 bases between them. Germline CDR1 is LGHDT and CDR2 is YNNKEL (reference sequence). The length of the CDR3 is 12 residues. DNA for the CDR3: TGTGCCAGCAGCCGTAGGGTGGATACGCAGTATTTT. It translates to CASSRRVDTQYF.

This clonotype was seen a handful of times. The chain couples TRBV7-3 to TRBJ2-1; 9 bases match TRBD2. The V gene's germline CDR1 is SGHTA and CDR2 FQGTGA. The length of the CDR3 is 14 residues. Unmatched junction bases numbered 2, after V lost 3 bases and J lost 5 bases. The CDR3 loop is CASSFGLAHNEQFF. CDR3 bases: TGTGCCAGCAGCTTCGGACTAGCGCACAATGAGCAGTTCTTC.

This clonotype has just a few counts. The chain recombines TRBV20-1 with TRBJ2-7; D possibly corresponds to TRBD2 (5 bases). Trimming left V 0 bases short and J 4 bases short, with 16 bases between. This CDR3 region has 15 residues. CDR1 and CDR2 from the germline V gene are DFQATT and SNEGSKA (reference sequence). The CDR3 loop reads CSARDSRGQVYEQYF. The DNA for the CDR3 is TGCAGTGCTAGAGATTCGCGCGGGCAAGTTTACGAGCAGTACTTC.

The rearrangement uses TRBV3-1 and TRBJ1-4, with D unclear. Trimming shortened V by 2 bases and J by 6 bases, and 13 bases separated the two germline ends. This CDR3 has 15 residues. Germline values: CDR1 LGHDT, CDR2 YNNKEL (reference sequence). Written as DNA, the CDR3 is TGTGCCAGCAGCCAAACGGAAATAAGGGATGAAAAACTGTTTTTT. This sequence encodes CASSQTEIRDEKLFF.

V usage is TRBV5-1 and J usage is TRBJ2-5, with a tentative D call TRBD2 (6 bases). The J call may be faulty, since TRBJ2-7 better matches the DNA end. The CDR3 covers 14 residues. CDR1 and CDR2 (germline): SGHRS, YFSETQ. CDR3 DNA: TGCGCCAGCAGCTCGGAGGGCCACTCCTACGAGCAGTACTTC. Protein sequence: CASSSEGHSYEQYF.

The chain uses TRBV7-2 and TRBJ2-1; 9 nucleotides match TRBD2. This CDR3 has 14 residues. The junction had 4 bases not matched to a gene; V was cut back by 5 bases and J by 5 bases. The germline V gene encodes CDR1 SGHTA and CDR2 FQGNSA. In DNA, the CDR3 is TGTGCCAGCAGCACGGGACTAGCCCACAATGAGCAGTTCTTC. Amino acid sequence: CASSTGLAHNEQFF.

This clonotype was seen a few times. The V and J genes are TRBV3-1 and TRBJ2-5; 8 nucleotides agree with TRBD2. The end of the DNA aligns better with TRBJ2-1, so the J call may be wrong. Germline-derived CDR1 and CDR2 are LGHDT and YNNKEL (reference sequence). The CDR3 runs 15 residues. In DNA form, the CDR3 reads TGTGCCAGCAGCCTAGTAGCGGGGATTTACAATGAGCAGTTCTTC. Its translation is CASSLVAGIYNEQFF.

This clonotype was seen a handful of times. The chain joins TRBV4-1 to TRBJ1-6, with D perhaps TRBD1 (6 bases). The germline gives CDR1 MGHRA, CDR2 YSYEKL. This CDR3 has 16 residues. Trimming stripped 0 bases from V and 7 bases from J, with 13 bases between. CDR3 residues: CASSQEGGGWNSPLHF. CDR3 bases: TGCGCCAGCAGCCAAGAGGGCGGGGGCTGGAATTCACCCCTCCACTTT.

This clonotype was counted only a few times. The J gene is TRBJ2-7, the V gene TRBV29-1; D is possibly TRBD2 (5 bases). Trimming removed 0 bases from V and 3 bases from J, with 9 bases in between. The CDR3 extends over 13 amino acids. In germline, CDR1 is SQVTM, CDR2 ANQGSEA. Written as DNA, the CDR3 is TGCAGCGTTGAAGAGGACCGGGGCTACGAGCAGTACTTC. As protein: CSVEEDRGYEQYF.

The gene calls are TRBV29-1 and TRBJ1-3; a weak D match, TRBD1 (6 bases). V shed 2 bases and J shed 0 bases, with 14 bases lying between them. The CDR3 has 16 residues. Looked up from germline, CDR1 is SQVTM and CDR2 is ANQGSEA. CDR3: CSVETPQGYSGNTIYF. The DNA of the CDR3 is TGCAGCGTTGAAACCCCACAGGGATACTCTGGAAACACCATATATTTT.

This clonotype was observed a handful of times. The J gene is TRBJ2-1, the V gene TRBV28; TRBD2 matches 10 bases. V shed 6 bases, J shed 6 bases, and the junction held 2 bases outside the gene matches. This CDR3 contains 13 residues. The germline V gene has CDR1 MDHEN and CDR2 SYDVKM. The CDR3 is CASRASGGNEQFF. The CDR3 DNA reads TGTGCCAGCAGAGCTAGCGGGGGCAATGAGCAGTTCTTC. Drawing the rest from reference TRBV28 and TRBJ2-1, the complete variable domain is DVKVTQSSRYLVKRTGEKVFLECVQDMDHENMFWYRQDPGLGLRLIYFSYDVKMKEKGDIPEGYSVSREKKERFSLILESASTNQTSMYLCASRASGGNEQFFGPGTRLTVL.

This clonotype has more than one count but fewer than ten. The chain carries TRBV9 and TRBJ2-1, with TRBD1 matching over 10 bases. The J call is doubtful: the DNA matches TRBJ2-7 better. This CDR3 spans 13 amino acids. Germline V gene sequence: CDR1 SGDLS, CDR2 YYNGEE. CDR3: CASSARQGAQQYF. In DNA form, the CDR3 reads TGTGCCAGCAGCGCTAGACAGGGGGCTCAGCAGTACTTC.

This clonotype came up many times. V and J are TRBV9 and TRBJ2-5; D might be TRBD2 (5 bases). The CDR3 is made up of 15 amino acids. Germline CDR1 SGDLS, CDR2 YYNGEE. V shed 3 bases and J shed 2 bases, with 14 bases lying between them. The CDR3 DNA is TGTGCCAGCAGCGCGAGCTGGACGGGACAAGAGACCCAGTACTTC. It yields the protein CASSASWTGQETQYF.

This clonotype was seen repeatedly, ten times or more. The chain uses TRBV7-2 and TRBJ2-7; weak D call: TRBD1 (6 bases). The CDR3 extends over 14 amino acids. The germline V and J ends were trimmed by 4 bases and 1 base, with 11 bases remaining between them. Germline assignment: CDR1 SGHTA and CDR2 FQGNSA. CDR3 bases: TGTGCCAGCAGCTCCAACAGGGCTTCCTACGAGCAGTACTTC. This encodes CASSSNRASYEQYF.

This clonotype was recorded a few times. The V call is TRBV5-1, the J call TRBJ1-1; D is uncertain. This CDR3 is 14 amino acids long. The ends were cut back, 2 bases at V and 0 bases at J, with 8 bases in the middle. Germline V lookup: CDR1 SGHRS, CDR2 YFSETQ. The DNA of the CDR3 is TGCGCCAGCAGCTTTTCCGAAATGAACACTGAAGCTTTCTTT. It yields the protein CASSFSEMNTEAFF.

CDR3 region: CASGGDRGLATEAFF. For the CDR3, the DNA is TGCGCCAGCGGTGGGGACAGGGGTTTGGCGACTGAAGCTTTCTTT. This rearrangement joins TRBV5-1 to TRBJ1-1; 10 bases fit TRBD1. CDR1 and CDR2 (germline): SGHRS, YFSETQ. The CDR3 is 15 residues long. Germline trimming cut 7 bases from V and 5 bases from J; bases unmatched to any gene: 11.

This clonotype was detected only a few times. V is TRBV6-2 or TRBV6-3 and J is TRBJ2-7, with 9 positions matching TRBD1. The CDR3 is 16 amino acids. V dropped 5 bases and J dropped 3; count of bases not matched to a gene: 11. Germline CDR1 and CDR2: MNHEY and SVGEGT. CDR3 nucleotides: TGTGCCAGCAGTGCCCTTTCTCTGGACAGGGGCTACGAGCAGTACTTC. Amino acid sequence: CASSALSLDRGYEQYF.

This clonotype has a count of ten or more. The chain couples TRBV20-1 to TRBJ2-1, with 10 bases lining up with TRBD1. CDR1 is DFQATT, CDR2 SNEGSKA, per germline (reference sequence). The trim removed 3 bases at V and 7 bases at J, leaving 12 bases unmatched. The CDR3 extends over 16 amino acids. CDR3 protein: CSARDSGQGHNNEQFF. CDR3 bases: TGCAGTGCTAGGGATTCGGGACAGGGGCACAATAATGAGCAGTTCTTC.

The CDR3 spells CASGRTGMPPYEQYF. Here the CDR3 DNA reads TGTGCCAGCGGCAGGACAGGGATGCCCCCCTACGAGCAGTACTTC. V gene TRBV6-6 combines with J gene TRBJ2-7; 8 positions match TRBD1. The V gene's germline CDR1 is MNHNY and CDR2 SVGAGI (reference sequence). J was trimmed by 2 bases and V by 8 bases; bases with no gene match: 11. The CDR3 length is 15 residues.

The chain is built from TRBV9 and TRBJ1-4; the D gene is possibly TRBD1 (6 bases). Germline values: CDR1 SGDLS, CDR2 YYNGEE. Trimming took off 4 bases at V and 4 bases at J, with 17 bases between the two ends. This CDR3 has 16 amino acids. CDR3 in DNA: TGTGCCAGCAGCAGTAGGTCGGGGGCAAGTAATGAAAAACTGTTTTTT. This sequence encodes CASSSRSGASNEKLFF.

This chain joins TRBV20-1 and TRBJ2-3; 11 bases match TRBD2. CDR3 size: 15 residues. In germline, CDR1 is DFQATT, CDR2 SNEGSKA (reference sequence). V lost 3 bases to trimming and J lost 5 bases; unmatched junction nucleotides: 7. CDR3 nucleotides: TGCAGTGCTAGTCCCCTAGCGGGAGGTTTAGATACGCAGTATTTT. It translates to CSASPLAGGLDTQYF.